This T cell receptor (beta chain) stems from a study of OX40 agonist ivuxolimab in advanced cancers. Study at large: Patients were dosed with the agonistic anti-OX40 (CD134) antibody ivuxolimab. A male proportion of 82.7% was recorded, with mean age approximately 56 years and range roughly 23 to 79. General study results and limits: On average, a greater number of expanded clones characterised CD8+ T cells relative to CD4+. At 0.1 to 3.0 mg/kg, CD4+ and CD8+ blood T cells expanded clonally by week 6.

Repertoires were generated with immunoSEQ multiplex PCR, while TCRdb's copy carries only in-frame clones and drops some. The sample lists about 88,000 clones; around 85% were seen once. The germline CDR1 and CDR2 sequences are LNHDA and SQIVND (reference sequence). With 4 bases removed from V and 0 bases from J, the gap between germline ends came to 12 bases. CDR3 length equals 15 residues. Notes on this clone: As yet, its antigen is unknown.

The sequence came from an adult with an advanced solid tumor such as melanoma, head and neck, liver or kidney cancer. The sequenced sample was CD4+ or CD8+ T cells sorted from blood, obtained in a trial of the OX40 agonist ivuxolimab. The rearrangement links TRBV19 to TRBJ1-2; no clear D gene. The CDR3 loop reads CASSRAARTNYGYTF. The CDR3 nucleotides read TGTGCCAGTAGTAGGGCAGCCAGAACTAACTATGGCTACACCTTC.